The sequence of this T cell receptor (beta chain) was determined in a study of post-analysis software for immune sequencing data. Overall study findings and caveats: There were a few TRBV segments more frequent in patients than controls, and TRBV5-6, TRBV5-1 and TRBV20-1 were among them. Normalized Chao1 diversity was significantly lower in multiple sclerosis patients than in controls. Strong co-clustering by F measure was evident for samples that had been prepared in the same batch.

Germline CDR1 is DFQATT and CDR2 is SNEGSKA (reference sequence). This CDR3 spans 12 amino acids. On this clonotype: Its antigen is not identified.

The TCR beta cDNA libraries carried unique molecular identifiers. From the PCR reads, TCRdb called clonotypes with MiXCR, one entry per CDR3 protein. The table records hundreds of thousands of distinct CDR3 sequences, 53% of them present only once. Input material: blood. The sequence came from a girl aged 10 to 17 with multiple sclerosis. V and J are TRBV20-1 and TRBJ2-1; D not certain. CDR3 DNA sequence: TGCAGCCCGACGGTCGCCTACAATGAGCAGTTCTTC. It yields the protein CSPTVAYNEQFF.